This record concerns one T cell receptor beta chain sequence. Other DNA sequences from this sample encode an identical CDR3 as well. This record comes from a study of control samples from healthy donors and cancer patients. The V end was cut by 6 bases, the J end by 5 bases, with 7 bases between. This CDR3 has 11 amino acids. Measured with immunoSEQ multiplex PCR; TCRdb has only the in-frame clones, and not every one. The sample has 150,000 or so clones, just under 95% seen once. This rearrangement joins TRBV12-3 or TRBV12-4 to TRBJ2-5; no clear D. The clonotype originates from a woman aged 40 to 55 in good health. The sequenced sample consisted of blood. CDR3 sequence reads: CASSSGETQYF. The CDR3 nucleotides are TGTGCCAGCAGCAGTGGGGAGACCCAGTACTTC.